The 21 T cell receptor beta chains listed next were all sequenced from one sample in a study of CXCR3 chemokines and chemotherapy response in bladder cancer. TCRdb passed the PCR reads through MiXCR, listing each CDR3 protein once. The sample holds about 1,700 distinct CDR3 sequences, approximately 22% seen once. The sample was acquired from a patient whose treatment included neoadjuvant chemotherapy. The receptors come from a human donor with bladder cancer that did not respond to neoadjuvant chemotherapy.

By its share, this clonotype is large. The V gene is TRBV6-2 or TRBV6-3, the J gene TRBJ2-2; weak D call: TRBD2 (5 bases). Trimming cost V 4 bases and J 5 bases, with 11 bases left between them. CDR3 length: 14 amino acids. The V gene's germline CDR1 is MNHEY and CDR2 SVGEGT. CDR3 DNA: TGTGCCAGCAGTTCGGACTCTGCAACCGGGGAGCTGTTTTTT. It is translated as CASSSDSATGELFF.

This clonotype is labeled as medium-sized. CDR3 in amino acids: CASRSGALGAKNIQYF. In nucleotides, the CDR3 is TGTGCCAGCCGTTCAGGGGCGTTGGGGGCCAAAAACATTCAGTACTTC. The gene calls are TRBV6-2 or TRBV6-3 and TRBJ2-4; possibly TRBD1 for D (6 bases). Germline V lookup: CDR1 MNHEY, CDR2 SVGEGT. The CDR3 totals 16 residues. With 8 bases removed from V and 1 base from J, the gap between germline ends came to 18 bases.

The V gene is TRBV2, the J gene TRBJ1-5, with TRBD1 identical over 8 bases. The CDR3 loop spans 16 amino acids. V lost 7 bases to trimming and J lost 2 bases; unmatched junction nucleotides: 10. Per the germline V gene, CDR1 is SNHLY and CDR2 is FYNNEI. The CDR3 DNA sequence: TGTGCCAGCAAGACAACGGTACAGGGGGGCAATCAGCCCCAGCATTTT. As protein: CASKTTVQGGNQPQHF.

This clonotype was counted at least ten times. The CDR3 DNA reads as TGTGCCAGCAGTTACTCCGCGACTAGCGGGGCGTACAATGAGCAGTTCTTC. This translates into CASSYSATSGAYNEQFF. This chain uses TRBV6-5 with TRBJ2-1, with 11 nucleotides matching TRBD2. The V and J ends lost 0 bases and 4 bases, in that order; junction bases with no gene match: 5. CDR1 and CDR2 from the germline V gene are MNHEY and SVGAGI. There are 17 residues in the CDR3.

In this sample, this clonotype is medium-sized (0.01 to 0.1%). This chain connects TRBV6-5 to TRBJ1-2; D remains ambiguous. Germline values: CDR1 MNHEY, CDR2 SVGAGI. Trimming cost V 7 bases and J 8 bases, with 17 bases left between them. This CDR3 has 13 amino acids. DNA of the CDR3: TGTGCCAGCACCCCGGACCCTTCGAGGGGCTACACCTTC. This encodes CASTPDPSRGYTF.

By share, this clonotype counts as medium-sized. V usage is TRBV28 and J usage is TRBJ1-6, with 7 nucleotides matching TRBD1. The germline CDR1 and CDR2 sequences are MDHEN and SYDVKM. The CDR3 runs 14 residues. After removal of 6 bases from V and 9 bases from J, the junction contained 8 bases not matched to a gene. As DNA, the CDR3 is TGTGCCAGCAGCCACAGGGGAATCTCTTCACCCCTCCACTTT. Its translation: CASSHRGISSPLHF.

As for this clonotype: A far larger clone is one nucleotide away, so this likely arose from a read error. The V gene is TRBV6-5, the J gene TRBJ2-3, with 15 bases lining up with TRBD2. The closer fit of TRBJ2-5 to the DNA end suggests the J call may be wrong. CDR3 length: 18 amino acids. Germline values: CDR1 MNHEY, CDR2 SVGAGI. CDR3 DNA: TGTACCAGCAGCCGGCAACCGGGACTAGCGGGGGGAGCAGAGACCCAGTACTTC. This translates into CTSSRQPGLAGGAETQYF.

The CDR3 coding sequence is TGTGCCAGCAGTTACCAACCAGGACTAGCGCGCCAAGAGACCCAGTACTTC. Translation: CASSYQPGLARQETQYF. This chain connects TRBV6-5 to TRBJ2-5; 9 bases are a match to TRBD2. This CDR3 contains 17 residues. Germline V gives CDR1 MNHEY, CDR2 SVGAGI. With 2 bases clipped from V and 1 base from J, the junction kept 8 bases outside the gene matches.

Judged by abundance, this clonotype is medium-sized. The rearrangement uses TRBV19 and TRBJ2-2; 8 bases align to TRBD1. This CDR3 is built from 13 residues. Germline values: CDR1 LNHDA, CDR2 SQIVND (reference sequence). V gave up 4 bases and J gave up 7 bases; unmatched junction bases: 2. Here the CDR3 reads CASSTTGGGELFF. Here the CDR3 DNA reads TGTGCCAGTAGTACCACAGGGGGCGGGGAGCTGTTTTTT.

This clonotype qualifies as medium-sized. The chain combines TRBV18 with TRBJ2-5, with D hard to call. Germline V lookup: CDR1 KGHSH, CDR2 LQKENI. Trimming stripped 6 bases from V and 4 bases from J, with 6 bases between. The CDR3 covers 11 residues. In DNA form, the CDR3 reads TGTGCCAGCTCCCAAAGAGAGACCCAGTACTTC. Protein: CASSQRETQYF. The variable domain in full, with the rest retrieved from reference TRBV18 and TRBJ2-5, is NAGVMQNPRHLVRRRGQEARLRCSPMKGHSHVYWYRQLPEEGLKFMVYLQKENIIDESGMPKERFSAEFPKEGPSILRIQQVVRGDSAAYFCASSQRETQYFGPGTRLLVL.

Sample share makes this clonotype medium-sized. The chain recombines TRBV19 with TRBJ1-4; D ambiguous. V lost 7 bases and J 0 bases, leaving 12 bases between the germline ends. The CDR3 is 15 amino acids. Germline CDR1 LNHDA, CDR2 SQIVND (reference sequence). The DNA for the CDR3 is TGTGCCAGTACCCAGGTTGACTCAACTAATGAAAAACTGTTTTTT. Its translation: CASTQVDSTNEKLFF.

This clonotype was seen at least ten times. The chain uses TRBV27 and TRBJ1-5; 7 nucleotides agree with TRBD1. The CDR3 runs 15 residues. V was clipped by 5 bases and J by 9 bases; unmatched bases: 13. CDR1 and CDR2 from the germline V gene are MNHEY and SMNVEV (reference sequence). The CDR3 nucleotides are TGTGCCAGCAGTCCAGACGGACAGGAGAGAGCGCCCCAGCATTTT. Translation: CASSPDGQERAPQHF.

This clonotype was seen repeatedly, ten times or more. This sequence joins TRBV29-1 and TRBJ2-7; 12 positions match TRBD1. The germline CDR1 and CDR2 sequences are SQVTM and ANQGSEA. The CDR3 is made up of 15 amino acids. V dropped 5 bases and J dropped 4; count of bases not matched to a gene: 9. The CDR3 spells CSVQKGTGGAYEQYF. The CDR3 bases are TGCAGCGTTCAAAAGGGGACAGGGGGCGCGTACGAGCAGTACTTC.

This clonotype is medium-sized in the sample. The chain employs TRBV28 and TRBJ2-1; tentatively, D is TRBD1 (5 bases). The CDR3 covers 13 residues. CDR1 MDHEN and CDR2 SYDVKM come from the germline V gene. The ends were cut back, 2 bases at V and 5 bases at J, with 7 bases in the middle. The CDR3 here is CASSLGADNEQFF. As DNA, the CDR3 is TGTGCCAGCAGTTTAGGGGCGGACAATGAGCAGTTCTTC.

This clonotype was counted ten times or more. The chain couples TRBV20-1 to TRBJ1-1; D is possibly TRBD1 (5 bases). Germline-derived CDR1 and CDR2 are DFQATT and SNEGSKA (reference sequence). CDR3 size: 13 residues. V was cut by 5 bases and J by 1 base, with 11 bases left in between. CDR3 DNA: TGCAGTGCTGATGGACACGAGAACACTGAAGCTTTCTTT. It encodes CSADGHENTEAFF.

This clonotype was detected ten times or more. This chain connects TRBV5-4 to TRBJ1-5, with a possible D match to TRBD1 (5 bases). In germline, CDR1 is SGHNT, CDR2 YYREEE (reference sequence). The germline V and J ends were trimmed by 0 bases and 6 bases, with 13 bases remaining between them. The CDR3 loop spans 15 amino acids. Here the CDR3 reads CASSLGRGEGQPQHF. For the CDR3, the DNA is TGTGCCAGCAGCTTGGGTCGGGGGGAGGGTCAGCCCCAGCATTTT.

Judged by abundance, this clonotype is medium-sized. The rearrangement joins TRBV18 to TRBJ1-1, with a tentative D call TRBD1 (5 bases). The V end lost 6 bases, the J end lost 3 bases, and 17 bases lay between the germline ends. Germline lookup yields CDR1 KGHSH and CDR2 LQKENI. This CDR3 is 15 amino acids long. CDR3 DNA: TGTGCCAGCTCGCAATCAACAGGTCGTGACACTGAAGCTTTCTTT. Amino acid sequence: CASSQSTGRDTEAFF.

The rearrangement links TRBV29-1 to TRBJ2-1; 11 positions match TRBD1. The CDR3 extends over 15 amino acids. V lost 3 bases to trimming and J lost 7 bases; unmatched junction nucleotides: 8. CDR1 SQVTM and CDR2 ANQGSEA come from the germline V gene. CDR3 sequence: CSVDSGTGGNNEQFF. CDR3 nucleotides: TGCAGCGTTGACTCCGGGACAGGGGGGAATAATGAGCAGTTCTTC.

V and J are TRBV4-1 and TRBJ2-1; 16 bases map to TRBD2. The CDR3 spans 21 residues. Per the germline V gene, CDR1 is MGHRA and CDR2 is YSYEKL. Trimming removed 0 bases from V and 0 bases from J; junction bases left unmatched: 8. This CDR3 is CASSQEPGLAGGDRSYNEQFF. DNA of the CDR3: TGCGCCAGCAGCCAAGAACCGGGACTAGCGGGGGGGGATCGCTCCTACAATGAGCAGTTCTTC.

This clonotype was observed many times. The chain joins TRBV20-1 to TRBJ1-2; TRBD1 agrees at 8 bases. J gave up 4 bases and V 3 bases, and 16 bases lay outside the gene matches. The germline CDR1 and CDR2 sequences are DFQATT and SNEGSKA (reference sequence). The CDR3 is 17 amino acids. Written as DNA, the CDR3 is TGCAGTGCTAGTGAGGTCCAGGGGGCGTTCGATGGCTATGGCTACACCTTC. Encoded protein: CSASEVQGAFDGYGYTF.

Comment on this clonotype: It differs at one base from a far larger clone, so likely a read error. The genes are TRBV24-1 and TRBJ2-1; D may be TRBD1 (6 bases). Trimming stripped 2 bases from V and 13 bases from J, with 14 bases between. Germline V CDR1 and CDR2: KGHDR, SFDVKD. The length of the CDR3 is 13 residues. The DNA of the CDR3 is TGTGCCACCAGTGATTGGGGGCAAGAGACCCAGTTCTTC. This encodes CATSDWGQETQFF.